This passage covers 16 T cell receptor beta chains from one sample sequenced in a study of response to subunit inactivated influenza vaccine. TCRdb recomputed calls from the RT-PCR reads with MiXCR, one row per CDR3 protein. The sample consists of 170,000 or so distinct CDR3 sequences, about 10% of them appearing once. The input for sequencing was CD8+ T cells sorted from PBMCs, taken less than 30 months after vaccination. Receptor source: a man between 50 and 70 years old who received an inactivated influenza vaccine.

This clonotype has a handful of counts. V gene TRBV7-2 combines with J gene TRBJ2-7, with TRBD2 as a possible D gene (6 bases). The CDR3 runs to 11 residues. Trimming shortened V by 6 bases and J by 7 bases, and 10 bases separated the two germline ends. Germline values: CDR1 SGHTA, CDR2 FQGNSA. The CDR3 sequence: CASSRGREQYF. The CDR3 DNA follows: TGTGCCAGCAGTCGGGGGAGGGAGCAGTACTTC.

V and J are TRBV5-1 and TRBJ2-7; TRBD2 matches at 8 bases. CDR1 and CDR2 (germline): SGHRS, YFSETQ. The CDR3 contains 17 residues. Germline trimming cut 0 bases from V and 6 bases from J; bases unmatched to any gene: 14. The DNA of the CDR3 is TGCGCCAGCAGCTTGGCCAGGCTGTCGGGGGGGCCCAGCGAGCAGTACTTC. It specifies CASSLARLSGGPSEQYF.

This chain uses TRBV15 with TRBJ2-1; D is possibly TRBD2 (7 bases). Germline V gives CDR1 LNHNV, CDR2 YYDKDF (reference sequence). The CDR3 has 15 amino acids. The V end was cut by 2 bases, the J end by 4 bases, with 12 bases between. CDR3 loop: CATSRSRGPYNEQFF. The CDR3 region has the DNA TGTGCCACCAGCAGATCGCGGGGGCCATACAATGAGCAGTTCTTC. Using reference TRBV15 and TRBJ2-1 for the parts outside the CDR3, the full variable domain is DAMVIQNPRYQVTQFGKPVTLSCSQTLNHNVMYWYQQKSSQAPKLLFHYYDKDFNNEADTPDNFQSRRPNTSFCFLDIRSPGLGDTAMYLCATSRSRGPYNEQFFGPGTRLTVL.

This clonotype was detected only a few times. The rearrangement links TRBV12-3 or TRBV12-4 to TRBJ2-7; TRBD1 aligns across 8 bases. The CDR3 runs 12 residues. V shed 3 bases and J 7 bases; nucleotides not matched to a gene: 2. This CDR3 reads CASSFWTGEQYF. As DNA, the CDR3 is TGTGCCAGCAGTTTTTGGACAGGGGAGCAGTACTTC.

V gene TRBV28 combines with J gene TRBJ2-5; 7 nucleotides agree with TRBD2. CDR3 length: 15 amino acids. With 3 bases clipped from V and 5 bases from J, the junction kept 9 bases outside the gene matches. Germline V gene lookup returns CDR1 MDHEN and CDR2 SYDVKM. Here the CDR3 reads CASSFRRETGETQYF. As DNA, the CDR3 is TGTGCCAGCAGTTTCCGGCGGGAGACTGGGGAGACCCAGTACTTC.

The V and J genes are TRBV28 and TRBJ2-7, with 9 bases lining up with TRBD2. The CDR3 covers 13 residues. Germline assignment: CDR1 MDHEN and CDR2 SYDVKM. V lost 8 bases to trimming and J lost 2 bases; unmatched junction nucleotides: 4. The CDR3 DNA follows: TGTGCCAGCCGGCCTAGCGGGACCTACGAGCAGTACTTC. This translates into CASRPSGTYEQYF.

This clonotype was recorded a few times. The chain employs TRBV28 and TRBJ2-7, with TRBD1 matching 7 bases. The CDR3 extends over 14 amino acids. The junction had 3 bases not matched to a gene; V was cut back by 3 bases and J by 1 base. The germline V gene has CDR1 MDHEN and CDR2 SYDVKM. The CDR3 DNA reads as TGTGCCAGCAGTTTGGACAGGATTTCCTACGAGCAGTACTTC. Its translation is CASSLDRISYEQYF.

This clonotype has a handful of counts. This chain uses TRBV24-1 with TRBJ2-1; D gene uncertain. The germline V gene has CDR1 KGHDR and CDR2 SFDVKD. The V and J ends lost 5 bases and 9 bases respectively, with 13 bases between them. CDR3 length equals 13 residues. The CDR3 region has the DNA TGTGCCACCAGTGGGTTATTTGGATTTGAGCAGTTCTTC. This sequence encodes CATSGLFGFEQFF.

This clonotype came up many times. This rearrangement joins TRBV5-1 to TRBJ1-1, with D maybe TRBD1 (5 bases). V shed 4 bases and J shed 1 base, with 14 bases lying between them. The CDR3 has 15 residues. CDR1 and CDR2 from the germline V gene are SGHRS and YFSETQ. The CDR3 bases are TGCGCCAGCAGCCAAGGGGAGAGCTCGAACACTGAAGCTTTCTTT. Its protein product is CASSQGESSNTEAFF.

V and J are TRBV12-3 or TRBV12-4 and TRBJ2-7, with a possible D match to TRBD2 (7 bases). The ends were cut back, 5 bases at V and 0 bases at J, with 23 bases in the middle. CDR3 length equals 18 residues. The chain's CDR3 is CASSQTGLGGTISYEQYF. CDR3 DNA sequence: TGTGCCAGCAGTCAAACAGGGCTAGGGGGGACTATCTCCTACGAGCAGTACTTC.

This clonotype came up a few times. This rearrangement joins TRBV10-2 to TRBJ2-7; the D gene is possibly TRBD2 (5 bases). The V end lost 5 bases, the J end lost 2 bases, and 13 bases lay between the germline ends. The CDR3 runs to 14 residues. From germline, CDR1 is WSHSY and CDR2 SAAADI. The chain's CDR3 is CASSLGLSTYEQYF. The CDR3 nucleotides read TGCGCCAGCAGTCTCGGACTCTCGACCTACGAGCAGTACTTC.

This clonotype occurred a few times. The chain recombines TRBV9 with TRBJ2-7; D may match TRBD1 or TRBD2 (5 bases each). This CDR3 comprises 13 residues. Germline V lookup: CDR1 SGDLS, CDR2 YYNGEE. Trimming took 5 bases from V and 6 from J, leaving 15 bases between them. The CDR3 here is CASSAGTDREQYF. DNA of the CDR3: TGTGCCAGCAGTGCCGGGACGGATCGCGAGCAGTACTTC.

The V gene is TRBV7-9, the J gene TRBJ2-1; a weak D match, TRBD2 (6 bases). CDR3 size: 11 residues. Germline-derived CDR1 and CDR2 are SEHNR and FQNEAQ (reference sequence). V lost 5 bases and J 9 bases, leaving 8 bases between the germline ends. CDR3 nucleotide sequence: TGTGCCAGCAGCAAGACTAGTGAGCAGTTCTTC. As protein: CASSKTSEQFF.

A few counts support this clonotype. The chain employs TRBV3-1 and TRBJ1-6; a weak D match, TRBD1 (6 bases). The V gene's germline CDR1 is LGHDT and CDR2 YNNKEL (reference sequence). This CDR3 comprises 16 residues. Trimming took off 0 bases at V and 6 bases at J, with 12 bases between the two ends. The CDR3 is CASSQDRTAFNSPLHF. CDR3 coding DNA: TGTGCCAGCAGCCAAGATCGGACAGCCTTTAATTCACCCCTCCACTTT.

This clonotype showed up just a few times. The CDR3 is CSVDTSSYEQYF. The CDR3 nucleotides read TGCAGCGTTGACACGAGCTCCTACGAGCAGTACTTC. V gene TRBV29-1 combines with J gene TRBJ2-7; D is undetermined. CDR1 is SQVTM, CDR2 ANQGSEA, per germline. The V end was cut by 3 bases, the J end by 0 bases, with 6 bases between. The CDR3 loop spans 12 amino acids.

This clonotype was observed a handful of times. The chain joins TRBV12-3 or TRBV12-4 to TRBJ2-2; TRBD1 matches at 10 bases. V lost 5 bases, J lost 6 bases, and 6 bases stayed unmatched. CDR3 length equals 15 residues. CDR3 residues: CASSATGGVSGELFF. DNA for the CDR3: TGTGCCAGCAGTGCGACAGGGGGCGTCTCCGGGGAGCTGTTTTTT.